This passage covers 18 T cell receptor beta chains from one sample sequenced in a study of PD-1 blockade in classical Hodgkin lymphoma. All patients experienced relapse after autologous stem cell transplantation, and brentuximab vedotin exposure was variable. TCRdb keeps only in-frame clones here, not all; method: immunoSEQ multiplex PCR. Here the sample spans some 64,000 clones, about 91% being singletons. The sample was peripheral blood mononuclear cells (PBMCs), taken at baseline. These receptors all stem from a human donor with classical Hodgkin lymphoma.

The V call is TRBV12-5, the J call TRBJ1-1, with D possibly matching TRBD1 (6 bases). CDR1 and CDR2 from the germline V gene are LGHNT and FRNRAP. This CDR3 is 17 amino acids long. Trimming pared 0 bases from V and 0 bases from J, leaving 14 bases between. The DNA of the CDR3 is TGTGCTAGTGGTTTGGTATTAGGACAGCAACTGAACACTGAAGCTTTCTTT. The encoded protein is CASGLVLGQQLNTEAFF. The full variable domain, rest sourced from reference TRBV12-5 and TRBJ1-1, is DARVTQTPRHKVTEMGQEVTMRCQPILGHNTVFWYRQTMMQGLELLAYFRNRAPLDDSGMPKDRFSAEMPDATLATLKIQPSEPRDSAVYFCASGLVLGQQLNTEAFFGQGTRLTVV.

This chain joins TRBV7-9 and TRBJ1-1, with 9 nucleotides matching TRBD1. CDR3 length equals 14 residues. Per the germline V gene, CDR1 is SEHNR and CDR2 is FQNEAQ (reference sequence). V shed 5 bases and J 3 bases; nucleotides not matched to a gene: 4. The chain's CDR3 is CASSPRDRDTEAFF. The CDR3 DNA is TGTGCCAGCAGCCCCAGGGACAGGGACACTGAAGCTTTCTTT.

This clone was found a few times. The chain carries TRBV4-1 and TRBJ1-1; D gene ambiguous. V lost 4 bases and J lost 1, with 13 bases in between. The CDR3 extends over 15 amino acids. Germline V gene data show CDR1 as MGHRA and CDR2 as YSYEKL. The CDR3 bases are TGCGCCAGCAGCCTCGGACGCCCGACGAACACTGAAGCTTTCTTT. Its protein is CASSLGRPTNTEAFF.

This rearrangement joins TRBV2 to TRBJ2-3; 7 bases fit TRBD2. V lost 6 bases and J lost 5; bases outside the gene matches: 11. Germline V gene data show CDR1 as SNHLY and CDR2 as FYNNEI. This CDR3 spans 15 amino acids. The CDR3 loop reads CASRATSVVGDTQYF. CDR3 nucleotide sequence: TGTGCCAGCAGGGCCACTAGCGTGGTGGGAGATACGCAGTATTTT.

The sample holds one count of this clone. The genes are TRBV6-6 and TRBJ2-3; D gene uncertain. This CDR3 spans 11 amino acids. The germline gives CDR1 MNHNY, CDR2 SVGAGI (reference sequence). The germline V and J ends were trimmed by 6 bases and 1 base, with 2 bases remaining between them. The CDR3 loop is CASRRTDTQYF. DNA of the CDR3: TGTGCCAGCAGACGCACAGATACGCAGTATTTT.

The chain joins TRBV6-6 to TRBJ1-2; 7 bases are shared with TRBD1. This CDR3 is built from 15 residues. Germline V gene lookup returns CDR1 MNHNY and CDR2 SVGAGI (reference sequence). V lost 6 bases, J lost 0 bases, and 7 bases stayed unmatched. Written as DNA, the CDR3 is TGTGCCAGCAGCCGGAGGGACAGCCCTAACTATGGCTACACCTTC. It yields the protein CASSRRDSPNYGYTF.

The V gene is TRBV7-2, the J gene TRBJ1-2; D might be TRBD1 (5 bases). V lost 5 bases and J 0 bases, leaving 7 bases between the germline ends. Germline V gives CDR1 SGHTA, CDR2 FQGNSA. CDR3 size: 13 residues. The CDR3 DNA follows: TGTGCCAGCAGCACGGGACCTAACTATGGCTACACCTTC. It translates to CASSTGPNYGYTF.

This clone was seen a single time. The chain combines TRBV19 with TRBJ1-1; the D is unclear. Germline values: CDR1 LNHDA, CDR2 SQIVND (reference sequence). The ends were cut back, 7 bases at V and 1 base at J, with 13 bases in the middle. CDR3 size: 14 residues. In nucleotides, the CDR3 is TGTGCCAGTACCCCGTGGGCGGGGAACACTGAAGCTTTCTTT. Protein product: CASTPWAGNTEAFF.

The chain carries TRBV19 and TRBJ2-3, with TRBD2 matching 9 bases. The CDR3 totals 15 residues. The germline gives CDR1 LNHDA, CDR2 SQIVND (reference sequence). J gave up 3 bases and V 5 bases, and 6 bases lay outside the gene matches. Here the CDR3 DNA reads TGTGCCAGTAGTCGCGGGGGGGAGTTTACAGATACGCAGTATTTT. Its protein product is CASSRGGEFTDTQYF.

This chain links TRBV19 with TRBJ1-2; TRBD1 is a possible D gene (5 bases). CDR1 is LNHDA and CDR2 is SQIVND in the germline V gene (reference sequence). Trimming pared 1 base from V and 5 bases from J, leaving 17 bases between. The CDR3 runs to 16 residues. The CDR3, as DNA: TGTGCCAGTAGTATAGGGTCCGCGGGGGATGCTTATGGCTACACCTTC. Amino acids: CASSIGSAGDAYGYTF.

The chain links TRBV27 to TRBJ1-5, with 10 bases lining up with TRBD1. Losses at the gene ends were 1 base for V and 1 base for J; bases not matched to a gene: 13. The germline gives CDR1 MNHEY, CDR2 SMNVEV (reference sequence). The CDR3 covers 20 residues. The CDR3 DNA reads TGTGCCAGCAGTTTATTAGCCGGGACAGGGGTATTCCTGAGCAATCAGCCCCAGCATTTT. Its translation is CASSLLAGTGVFLSNQPQHF.

This rearrangement joins TRBV7-9 to TRBJ1-3; D is unclear. The CDR3 runs to 14 residues. Germline V gives CDR1 SEHNR, CDR2 FQNEAQ (reference sequence). Between the trimmed V and J ends, which lost 5 bases and 0 bases, there was a span of 8 bases. The CDR3 spells CASSHPTSGNTIYF. The CDR3, as DNA: TGTGCCAGCAGCCATCCCACCTCTGGAAACACCATATATTTT.

The V gene is TRBV5-1, the J gene TRBJ2-1; no definite D call. This CDR3 comprises 14 residues. V was cut by 0 bases and J by 7 bases, with 11 bases left in between. Germline-derived CDR1 and CDR2 are SGHRS and YFSETQ. This CDR3 is CASSLGSKANEQFF. In nucleotides, the CDR3 is TGCGCCAGCAGCTTGGGGTCAAAGGCGAATGAGCAGTTCTTC.

The chain combines TRBV11-1 with TRBJ2-1; D possibly corresponds to TRBD1 (5 bases). The CDR3 is made up of 14 amino acids. The ends were cut back, 5 bases at V and 10 bases at J, with 18 bases in the middle. Germline-derived CDR1 and CDR2 are SGHAT and FQDESV (reference sequence). CDR3 in DNA: TGTGCCAGCAGCCAAACCACCGGACAAGTCGAGCAGTTCTTC. It yields the protein CASSQTTGQVEQFF.

The chain joins TRBV6-5 to TRBJ1-2, with 7 positions matching TRBD1. In germline, CDR1 is MNHEY, CDR2 SVGAGI. Trimming took 3 bases from V and 7 from J; bases not matched to a gene: 5. The CDR3 is made up of 13 amino acids. This CDR3 is CASSYQGGAGYTF. In DNA, the CDR3 is TGTGCCAGCAGTTATCAGGGGGGCGCTGGCTACACCTTC.

This chain connects TRBV20-1 to TRBJ1-4, with unresolved D. Between the trimmed V and J ends, which lost 6 bases and 5 bases, there was a span of 4 bases. The germline V gene has CDR1 DFQATT and CDR2 SNEGSKA (reference sequence). CDR3 length: 10 amino acids. In DNA form, the CDR3 reads TGCAGTGCCAAAAATGAAAAACTGTTTTTT. It encodes CSAKNEKLFF.

The rearrangement links TRBV7-2 to TRBJ2-1; possible D gene TRBD1, 5 bases. The CDR3 consists of 11 residues. Per the germline V gene, CDR1 is SGHTA and CDR2 is FQGNSA. Between the trimmed V and J ends, which lost 5 bases and 8 bases, there was a span of 7 bases. CDR3 DNA sequence: TGTGCCAGCAGCCCACAGGATGAGCAGTTCTTC. Amino acid sequence: CASSPQDEQFF.

As DNA, the CDR3 is TGTGCCAGCAGTGGGGGGGGCTCAGCACAGAACTATGGCTACACCTTC. Its protein is CASSGGGSAQNYGYTF. The rearrangement uses TRBV2 and TRBJ1-2, with a tentative D call TRBD1 (6 bases). This CDR3 region has 16 residues. The germline CDR1 and CDR2 sequences are SNHLY and FYNNEI. Between the trimmed V and J ends, which lost 4 bases and 2 bases, there was a span of 17 bases.